The 26 T cell receptor beta chains given below trace back to one sample, sequenced in a study of T cell responses to AZD1222 COVID-19 vaccine. Clones were sequenced by immunoSEQ multiplex PCR, and TCRdb holds only the in-frame ones, with some missing. Of approximately 150,000 clones in the sample, 90% were seen once. This specimen was peripheral blood, taken on day 0 of AZD1222 vaccination. The receptors come from an adult in good health.

The chain uses TRBV5-5 and TRBJ2-7; D not resolved. Trimming cost V 4 bases and J 3 bases, with 14 bases left between them. This CDR3 contains 14 residues. The V gene's germline CDR1 is SGHKS and CDR2 YYEKEE (reference sequence). The CDR3 loop is CASSVVRANYEQYF. CDR3 sequence (DNA): TGTGCCAGCAGCGTCGTTAGGGCTAACTACGAGCAGTACTTC.

The CDR3 sequence is CASSRLQRLTEGQPQHF. The CDR3 nucleotides are TGTGCCAGCAGCCGCCTACAGAGACTGACGGAAGGTCAGCCCCAGCATTTT. The V call is TRBV5-6, the J call TRBJ1-5; no firm D call. The germline CDR1 and CDR2 sequences are SGHDT and YYEEEE. The length of the CDR3 is 17 residues. Trimming stripped 4 bases from V and 6 bases from J, with 23 bases between.

The chain is built from TRBV6-2 or TRBV6-3 and TRBJ1-5; the D gene is possibly TRBD1 (6 bases). The V gene lost 3 bases and the J gene lost 4 bases, with 10 bases spanning the gap. The germline V gene encodes CDR1 MNHEY and CDR2 SVGEGT. The CDR3 length is 14 residues. Here the CDR3 reads CASSYVTGNQPQHF. CDR3 nucleotides: TGTGCCAGCAGTTATGTAACAGGGAATCAGCCCCAGCATTTT.

This chain joins TRBV5-8 and TRBJ1-2; tentatively, D is TRBD1 (5 bases). This CDR3 spans 12 amino acids. CDR1 and CDR2 from the germline V gene are SGHTS and YDEGEE. V was pared by 0 bases and J by 7 bases, with 7 bases between. CDR3 nucleotides: TGTGCCAGCAGCTTGGATCAGGGTGGCTACACCTTC. This sequence encodes CASSLDQGGYTF. Based on the CDR3 plus reference TRBV5-8 and TRBJ1-2, the full variable domain is EAGVTQSPTHLIKTRGQQATLRCSPISGHTSVYWYQQALGLGLQFLLWYDEGEERNRGNFPPRFSGRQFPNYSSELNVNALELEDSALYLCASSLDQGGYTFGSGTRLTVV.

The CDR3 bases are TGTGCCAGCAGCCACGCCATGAACACTGAAGCTTTCTTT. Its protein product is CASSHAMNTEAFF. The rearrangement uses TRBV3-1 (or the pseudogene TRBV3-2) and TRBJ1-1; D gene unclear. This CDR3 contains 13 residues. Per the germline V gene, CDR1 is LGHDT and CDR2 is YNNKEL (reference sequence). Trimming pared 3 bases from V and 0 bases from J, leaving 5 bases between.

The V gene is TRBV19, the J gene TRBJ2-7, with D hard to call. The CDR3 runs 16 residues. CDR1 is LNHDA and CDR2 is SQIVND in the germline V gene (reference sequence). V shed 5 bases and J shed 0 bases, with 17 bases lying between them. CDR3 amino acids: CASSGDGPSNSYEQYF. The CDR3 nucleotides are TGTGCCAGTAGTGGAGACGGACCTTCTAACTCCTACGAGCAGTACTTC.

The rearrangement uses TRBV7-6 and TRBJ2-1, with D perhaps TRBD1 (6 bases). The CDR3 has 15 residues. Germline-derived CDR1 and CDR2 are SGHVS and FNYEAQ. V was shortened by 4 bases and J by 0 bases, with 10 bases between the two germline ends. The CDR3, as DNA: TGTGCCAGCAGCTCCGGACAGAGCTCCTACAATGAGCAGTTCTTC. The encoded protein is CASSSGQSSYNEQFF.

The CDR3 loop reads CASSRPGSNNSPLHF. The CDR3 bases are TGTGCCAGCAGCCGCCCGGGGAGTAATAATTCACCCCTCCACTTT. The chain couples TRBV5-4 to TRBJ1-6; D is undetermined. The length of the CDR3 is 15 residues. V was clipped by 4 bases and J by 5 bases, with 13 bases between them. CDR1 and CDR2 (germline): SGHNT, YYREEE (reference sequence).

This chain's CDR3 is CASSFATGGSAPRGTIYF. DNA for the CDR3: TGTGCCAGCAGCTTCGCGACGGGGGGGAGTGCACCTCGGGGCACCATATATTTT. The V gene is TRBV7-2, the J gene TRBJ1-3; TRBD1 is a possible D gene (5 bases). The V gene's germline CDR1 is SGHTA and CDR2 FQGNSA. This CDR3 has 18 residues. V was cut by 3 bases and J by 9 bases, with 27 bases left in between.

The chain employs TRBV29-1 and TRBJ1-1, with TRBD1 identical over 10 bases. This CDR3 comprises 15 residues. Trimming took 1 base from V and 3 from J; bases not matched to a gene: 5. Germline V CDR1 and CDR2: SQVTM, ANQGSEA. The CDR3 spells CSVEVLDRGHTEAFF. For the CDR3, the DNA is TGCAGCGTTGAAGTTCTCGACAGGGGGCACACTGAAGCTTTCTTT.

V is TRBV6-5 and J is TRBJ1-5; D is undetermined. Germline lookup yields CDR1 MNHEY and CDR2 SVGAGI. The CDR3 length is 14 residues. Trimming pared 6 bases from V and 9 bases from J, leaving 18 bases between. The CDR3 nucleotides are TGTGCCAGCAGCCACGACCCCGCCGGTCGGCCCCAGCATTTT. Its translation is CASSHDPAGRPQHF.

This chain connects TRBV7-3 to TRBJ2-2; D call uncertain. V lost 5 bases, J lost 2 bases, and 6 bases lay in between. Germline V gene data show CDR1 as SGHTA and CDR2 as FQGTGA. The CDR3 is made up of 13 amino acids. CDR3 sequence reads: CASSGTNTGELFF. The CDR3 coding sequence is TGTGCCAGCAGCGGCACAAACACCGGGGAGCTGTTTTTT.

The count of this clone is one. Written as DNA, the CDR3 is TGTGCCAGCTCCACCGTTAATTCACCCCTCCACTTT. It specifies CASSTVNSPLHF. The chain has TRBV6-5 and TRBJ1-6; D remains unclear. The CDR3 is 12 residues long. Germline lookup yields CDR1 MNHEY and CDR2 SVGAGI. Trimming pared 8 bases from V and 6 bases from J, leaving 8 bases between.

The CDR3 loop is CASSEWVGDTEAFF. The CDR3 DNA follows: TGTGCCAGCAGTGAATGGGTGGGGGACACTGAAGCTTTCTTT. The chain recombines TRBV25-1 with TRBJ1-1, with D possibly matching TRBD1 (5 bases). CDR3 length equals 14 residues. Germline V gene lookup returns CDR1 MGHDK and CDR2 SYGVNS. Trimming removed 1 base at V and 3 bases at J, with 9 bases between.

This rearrangement joins TRBV5-4 to TRBJ1-5, with 9 bases that match TRBD1. Per the germline V gene, CDR1 is SGHNT and CDR2 is YYREEE (reference sequence). V trimming: 3 bases; J trimming: 6 bases; junction bases outside the gene matches: 1. This CDR3 spans 13 amino acids. The CDR3, as DNA: TGTGCCAGCAGCTCGGACAGGGGTCAGCCCCAGCATTTT. Its protein is CASSSDRGQPQHF.

V is TRBV6-5 and J is TRBJ1-5; D perhaps matches TRBD1 (5 bases). The germline gives CDR1 MNHEY, CDR2 SVGAGI. Trimming cost V 6 bases and J 6 bases, with 12 bases left between them. CDR3 length: 13 amino acids. CDR3 loop: CASREGSGQPQHF. CDR3 DNA sequence: TGTGCCAGCAGGGAGGGGTCCGGTCAGCCCCAGCATTTT.

CDR3 nucleotide sequence: TGTGCCAGCAGCCAAGATATCTCGGGACAGGGAGGCTACACCTTC. Its protein product is CASSQDISGQGGYTF. V gene TRBV4-2 combines with J gene TRBJ1-2, with TRBD1 matching 9 bases. Trimming removed 0 bases from V and 8 bases from J; junction bases left unmatched: 7. There are 15 residues in the CDR3. Germline assignment: CDR1 LGHNA and CDR2 YNFKEQ.

The table lists this clone with a count of one. The chain has TRBV2 and TRBJ2-3, with D perhaps TRBD1 (5 bases). Trimming left V 7 bases short and J 0 bases short, with 11 bases between. The germline gives CDR1 SNHLY, CDR2 FYNNEI. This CDR3 has 14 residues. The CDR3 spells CASTGIISTDTQYF. The CDR3 nucleotides are TGTGCCAGCACAGGGATTATAAGCACAGATACGCAGTATTTT.

This clone was observed a single time. The rearrangement uses TRBV7-3 and TRBJ1-2, with 7 nucleotides matching TRBD1. Germline CDR1 SGHTA, CDR2 FQGTGA. V dropped 4 bases and J dropped 8; count of bases not matched to a gene: 13. The CDR3 extends over 15 amino acids. CDR3 sequence reads: CASSSLGQAKGGYTF. The CDR3 DNA follows: TGTGCCAGCAGCTCATTAGGACAGGCCAAAGGGGGCTACACCTTC. Full variable domain (rest looked up from reference TRBV7-3 and TRBJ1-2): GAGVSQTPSNKVTEKGKYVELRCDPISGHTALYWYRQSLGQGPEFLIYFQGTGAADDSGLPNDRFFAVRPEGSVSTLKIQRTERGDSAVYLCASSSLGQAKGGYTFGSGTRLTVV.

The rearrangement uses TRBV5-8 and TRBJ2-2; the D is unclear. Looked up from germline, CDR1 is SGHTS and CDR2 is YDEGEE. Trimming removed 0 bases from V and 1 base from J, with 4 bases in between. The CDR3 loop spans 14 amino acids. The CDR3 region has the DNA TGTGCCAGCAGCTTGGTGGGGAACACCGGGGAGCTGTTTTTT. It is translated as CASSLVGNTGELFF.

The CDR3 spells CASSLTGNQPQHF. CDR3 DNA sequence: TGTGCCAGCAGCTTAACAGGGAATCAGCCCCAGCATTTT. The V and J genes are TRBV7-3 and TRBJ1-5; D unresolved. Trimming pared 0 bases from V and 4 bases from J, leaving 4 bases between. Germline values: CDR1 SGHTA, CDR2 FQGTGA. CDR3 length equals 13 residues.

The chain joins TRBV5-4 to TRBJ1-6; tentative D call: TRBD1 (6 bases). The germline gives CDR1 SGHNT, CDR2 YYREEE (reference sequence). The V end was cut by 4 bases, the J end by 8 bases, with 19 bases between. This CDR3 comprises 16 residues. The CDR3 reads CASSLGGGTVDSPLHF. The DNA for the CDR3 is TGTGCCAGCAGCCTCGGAGGGGGGACGGTGGATTCACCCCTCCACTTT.

The rearrangement joins TRBV6-6 to TRBJ1-2; D may be TRBD1 (5 bases). The V gene's germline CDR1 is MNHNY and CDR2 SVGAGI (reference sequence). The CDR3 totals 15 residues. The V end was cut by 5 bases, the J end by 6 bases, with 19 bases between. In DNA, the CDR3 is TGTGCCAGCAGTCTAACCGGGACGACGGGGGATGGCTACACCTTC. Its protein is CASSLTGTTGDGYTF.

In nucleotides, the CDR3 is TGCGCCAGCAGCTTGGATGGGGTCGCGGGAAACACCATATATTTT. This codes for CASSLDGVAGNTIYF. The chain employs TRBV5-1 and TRBJ1-3, with D uncertain. Per germline, CDR1 SGHRS and CDR2 YFSETQ. The CDR3 totals 15 residues. The V gene lost 0 bases and the J gene lost 4 bases, with 11 bases spanning the gap. Full variable domain (remainder filled in from reference TRBV5-1 and TRBJ1-3): KAGVTQTPRYLIKTRGQQVTLSCSPISGHRSVSWYQQTPGQGLQFLFEYFSETQRNKGNFPGRFSGRQFSNSRSEMNVSTLELGDSALYLCASSLDGVAGNTIYFGEGSWLTVV.

This sequence joins TRBV28 and TRBJ2-1; TRBD2 is a possible D gene (7 bases). The ends were cut back, 3 bases at V and 3 bases at J, with 18 bases in the middle. The CDR3 covers 17 residues. CDR1 and CDR2 from the germline V gene are MDHEN and SYDVKM. The CDR3 nucleotides read TGTGCCAGCAGTTTGGGGGGCGGGGGCCGAAACTACAATGAGCAGTTCTTC. Its translation is CASSLGGGGRNYNEQFF.

Details on this clone: Other nucleotide sequences from this sample produce the same CDR3. The CDR3 DNA sequence: TGTGCCAGCAGTTTATCAGGGGGCAACTATGGCTACACCTTC. As protein: CASSLSGGNYGYTF. The V and J genes are TRBV27 and TRBJ1-2; 7 bases are a match to TRBD1. This CDR3 is 14 amino acids long. The V gene end was trimmed by 0 bases and the J gene end by 2 bases; junction bases not matched to a gene: 0. Germline V gives CDR1 MNHEY, CDR2 SMNVEV (reference sequence).